Listed below are T cell receptor beta chains from one sample, sequenced in a study of cytomegalovirus exposure and HLA in healthy donors. Some clones are missing from TCRdb's copy, which holds only in-frame ones; the method was immunoSEQ multiplex PCR. This sample has 70,000 or so clones, with about 61% found just once. Sequencing was performed on PBMCs. Every receptor here comes from a woman in her forties or fifties in good health and CMV-seronegative. Both conserved end residues are part of each CDR3. The order of the fields is J gene, D gene, V gene, clone size, CDR3 DNA, CDR3 protein. A D gene is named only where the DNA matches it firmly. Only some rows state a clone size, as once, few, many or a class for expanded clones.

j_gene: TRBJ2-1
d_gene: -
v_gene: TRBV29-1
abundance: once
CDR3nt: TGCAGCGTGCCCCCAGGGGCTAAGAATGAGCAGTTCTTC
CDR3aa: CSVPPGAKNEQFF

j_gene: TRBJ2-3
d_gene: -
v_gene: TRBV5-6
abundance: -
CDR3nt: TGTGCCAGCAGCTTGATAAGGCGGGGAGATACGCAGTATTTT
CDR3aa: CASSLIRRGDTQYF

j_gene: TRBJ1-4
d_gene: -
v_gene: TRBV4-1
abundance: few
CDR3nt: TGCGCCAGCAGCCAAGTTGACATGGGGCTAACTAATGAAAAACTGTTTTTT
CDR3aa: CASSQVDMGLTNEKLFF

j_gene: TRBJ2-7
d_gene: TRBD1
v_gene: TRBV28
abundance: -
CDR3nt: TGTGCCAGCAGTTATTGGGACAGCTCCTACGAGCAGTACTTC
CDR3aa: CASSYWDSSYEQYF

j_gene: TRBJ2-1
d_gene: -
v_gene: TRBV30
abundance: -
CDR3nt: TGTGCCTGGACCGCTAGCCCGGCGGATGAGCAGTTCTTC
CDR3aa: CAWTASPADEQFF

j_gene: TRBJ2-1
d_gene: TRBD1
v_gene: TRBV9
abundance: -
CDR3nt: TGTGCCAGCAGCGCAGGGGGCTTTTCTAGATTCAATGAGCAGTTCTTC
CDR3aa: CASSAGGFSRFNEQFF

j_gene: TRBJ2-2
d_gene: -
v_gene: TRBV9
abundance: -
CDR3nt: TGTGCCAGCAGCGAGGACGACAACAGGGCCAACACCGGGGAGCTGTTTTTT
CDR3aa: CASSEDDNRANTGELFF

j_gene: TRBJ2-3
d_gene: -
v_gene: TRBV30
abundance: -
CDR3nt: TGTGCCTGGTGTATTCAGGGCACAGATACGCAGTATTTT
CDR3aa: CAWCIQGTDTQYF

j_gene: TRBJ2-7
d_gene: TRBD1
v_gene: TRBV28
abundance: -
CDR3nt: TGTGCCAGCAGCTCTCCGGGACAGGGTTACGAGCAGTACTTC
CDR3aa: CASSSPGQGYEQYF

j_gene: TRBJ1-2
d_gene: TRBD1
v_gene: TRBV27
abundance: -
CDR3nt: TGTGCCAGCAGTCCCGCTCCTGGCAGGGGGCAGTATGGCTACACCTTC
CDR3aa: CASSPAPGRGQYGYTF

j_gene: TRBJ2-3
d_gene: -
v_gene: TRBV5-1
abundance: -
CDR3nt: TGCGCCAGCAGCCGGATCCGGGACTCGGGCACAGATACGCAGTATTTT
CDR3aa: CASSRIRDSGTDTQYF

j_gene: TRBJ2-3
d_gene: -
v_gene: TRBV19
abundance: -
CDR3nt: TGTGCCAGTAGCCGGGGGATTAGCACAGATACGCAGTATTTT
CDR3aa: CASSRGISTDTQYF

j_gene: TRBJ2-7
d_gene: TRBD1
v_gene: TRBV5-1
abundance: -
CDR3nt: TGCGCCAGCAGCTTTGGACAGGGATCCTACGAGCAGTACTTC
CDR3aa: CASSFGQGSYEQYF

j_gene: TRBJ1-6
d_gene: -
v_gene: TRBV15
abundance: -
CDR3nt: TGTGCCACCAGCAGACGGAGCGGGGAGAATTCACCCCTCCACTTT
CDR3aa: CATSRRSGENSPLHF

j_gene: TRBJ2-7
d_gene: -
v_gene: TRBV7-2
abundance: -
CDR3nt: TGTGCCAGCAGCTTACAGGGGAACTCCTACGAGCAGTACTTC
CDR3aa: CASSLQGNSYEQYF

j_gene: TRBJ2-1
d_gene: -
v_gene: TRBV4-2
abundance: -
CDR3nt: TGTGCCAGCAGCCCGCACGGAGAGGAGAATGAGCAGTTCTTC
CDR3aa: CASSPHGEENEQFF

j_gene: TRBJ2-3
d_gene: -
v_gene: TRBV7-2
abundance: -
CDR3nt: TGTGCCAGCAGCCCAAAGGCGGCGGGAAATGGAGGTACGCAGTATTTT
CDR3aa: CASSPKAAGNGGTQYF

j_gene: TRBJ2-5
d_gene: -
v_gene: TRBV5-1
abundance: medium-sized
CDR3nt: TGCGCCAGCAGCTTGGATGGGGGCCCAGAGACCCAGTACTTC
CDR3aa: CASSLDGGPETQYF

j_gene: TRBJ1-1
d_gene: -
v_gene: TRBV5-4
abundance: once
CDR3nt: TGTGCCAGCAGCTTGGATTCAGGGCACACTGAAGCTTTCTTT
CDR3aa: CASSLDSGHTEAFF

j_gene: TRBJ2-7
d_gene: TRBD2
v_gene: TRBV30
abundance: -
CDR3nt: TGTGCCTGGAGTGGGGGTAGCGGGGCACCCTACGAGCAGTACTTC
CDR3aa: CAWSGGSGAPYEQYF

j_gene: TRBJ2-3
d_gene: -
v_gene: TRBV4-1
abundance: -
CDR3nt: TGCGCCAGCAGCCAAGATACCCGACAGGACCCTAGCACAGATACGCAGTATTTT
CDR3aa: CASSQDTRQDPSTDTQYF

j_gene: TRBJ2-5
d_gene: TRBD1
v_gene: TRBV5-1
abundance: -
CDR3nt: TGCGCCAGCAGCACCCGGACAGGCGGGGAGACCCAGTACTTC
CDR3aa: CASSTRTGGETQYF

j_gene: TRBJ1-1
d_gene: TRBD1
v_gene: TRBV19
abundance: -
CDR3nt: TGTGCCAGTAGTATAGGGACAGGACGTCTAAACACTGAAGCTTTCTTT
CDR3aa: CASSIGTGRLNTEAFF

j_gene: TRBJ1-1
d_gene: -
v_gene: TRBV9
abundance: -
CDR3nt: TGTGCCAGCAGCGTAGGCCAAGGCAGGGGTGGAGGAATGAACACTGAAGCTTTCTTT
CDR3aa: CASSVGQGRGGGMNTEAFF

j_gene: TRBJ1-2
d_gene: -
v_gene: TRBV5-1
abundance: -
CDR3nt: TGCGCCAGCAGCCCCCCTTTGGGGGGAAACTATGGCTACACCTTC
CDR3aa: CASSPPLGGNYGYTF

j_gene: TRBJ2-3
d_gene: -
v_gene: TRBV2
abundance: -
CDR3nt: TGTGCCAGCAGACCGGGATTTTCTGCAGATACGCAGTATTTT
CDR3aa: CASRPGFSADTQYF

j_gene: TRBJ1-1
d_gene: -
v_gene: TRBV5-1
abundance: -
CDR3nt: TGCGCCAGCACCCTTACTACAGGGTCCACTGAAGCTTTCTTT
CDR3aa: CASTLTTGSTEAFF

j_gene: TRBJ2-7
d_gene: TRBD2
v_gene: TRBV6-6
abundance: few
CDR3nt: TGTGCCAGCAGTTACGAAAGGACTAGCGGGAAATACGAGCAGTACTTC
CDR3aa: CASSYERTSGKYEQYF